This section outlines one T cell receptor beta chain sequence together with its context. It lacks a known antigen. The input lacks base qualities; no much larger clone sits a single base away. The data were obtained in a study of control samples from healthy donors and cancer patients (dated by TCRdb to about 2020). The method was the immunoSEQ multiplex PCR assay. TCRdb obtained this table from immuneACCESS and retained in-frame rearrangements with V and J assigned. These tables miss some clones; where compared with another copy, unresolved V genes account for less than half of the shortfall, and the remainder is unexplained. The sample contains approximately 100,000 clones, about 90% of them found a single time. Of the sample, 13% to 15% is held by the ten largest clones. The V and J ends are trimmed by 5 bases and 6 bases, leaving 17 bases between them. The CDR3 contains 15 residues, cysteine and phenylalanine counted. The DNA shown is the 45-base CDR3, in frame from base 1. Per the germline V gene, SGHTA is the CDR1 and FQGTGA is the CDR2.

The V gene is TRBV7-3 and the J gene is TRBJ2-1; too little of a D gene remains to name it. Sequences were obtained from blood. This receptor was identified in a man aged 30-40 years in good health. CDR3 region: CASSPVGGALNEQFF. The sequenced DNA: TGTGCCAGCAGCCCCGTGGGCGGCGCCCTCAATGAGCAGTTCTTC.